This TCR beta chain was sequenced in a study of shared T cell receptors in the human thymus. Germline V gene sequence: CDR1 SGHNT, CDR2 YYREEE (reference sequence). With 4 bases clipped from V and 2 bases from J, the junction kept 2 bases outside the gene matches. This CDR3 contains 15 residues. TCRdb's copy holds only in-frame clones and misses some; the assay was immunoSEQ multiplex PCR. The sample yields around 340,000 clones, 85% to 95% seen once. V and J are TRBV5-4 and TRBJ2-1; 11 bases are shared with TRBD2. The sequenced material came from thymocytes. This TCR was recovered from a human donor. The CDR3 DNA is TGTGCCAGCAGCATACTAGCGGGAGCCTACAATGAGCAGTTCTTC. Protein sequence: CASSILAGAYNEQFF.